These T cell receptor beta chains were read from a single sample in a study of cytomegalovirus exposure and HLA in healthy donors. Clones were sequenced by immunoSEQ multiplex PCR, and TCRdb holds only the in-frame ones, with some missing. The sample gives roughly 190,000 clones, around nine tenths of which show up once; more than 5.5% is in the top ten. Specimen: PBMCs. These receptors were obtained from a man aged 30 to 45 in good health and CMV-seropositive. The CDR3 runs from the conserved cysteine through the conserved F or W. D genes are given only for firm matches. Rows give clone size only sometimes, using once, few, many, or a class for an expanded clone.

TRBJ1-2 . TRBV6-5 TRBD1 CASRARTGGYTF TGTGCCAGCAGAGCCAGGACAGGGGGCTACACCTTC
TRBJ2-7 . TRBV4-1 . CASSHIGGFSTYEQYF TGCGCCAGCAGCCACATAGGAGGATTTTCGACCTACGAGCAGTACTTC
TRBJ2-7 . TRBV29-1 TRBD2 CSVGLAGAGEQYF TGCAGCGTGGGACTAGCGGGAGCGGGAGAGCAGTACTTC
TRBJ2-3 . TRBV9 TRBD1 CASSVETGDGTDTQYF TGTGCCAGCAGCGTCGAGACAGGGGACGGGACAGATACGCAGTATTTT
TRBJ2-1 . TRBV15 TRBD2 CATSRDGMGLADVSLHNEQFF TGTGCCACCAGCAGAGATGGTATGGGACTAGCGGACGTATCCCTCCACAATGAGCAGTTCTTC
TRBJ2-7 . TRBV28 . CASSSAYEQYF TGTGCCAGCAGCTCGGCCTACGAGCAGTACTTC
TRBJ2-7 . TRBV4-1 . CASSSTVSYEQYF TGCGCCAGCAGCTCCACAGTTTCCTACGAGCAGTACTTC
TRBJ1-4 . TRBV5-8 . CASSFGNRGSREKLFF TGTGCCAGCAGCTTTGGGAACCGGGGGTCGAGGGAAAAACTGTTTTTT
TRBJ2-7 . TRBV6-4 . CASSGETQAAYEQYF TGTGCCAGCAGTGGAGAGACCCAAGCTGCCTACGAGCAGTACTTC
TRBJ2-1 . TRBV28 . CASLRYNEQFF TGTGCCAGCCTCCGATACAATGAGCAGTTCTTC
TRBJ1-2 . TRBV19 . CASSPSRARSYGYTF TGTGCCAGTAGCCCTTCCCGGGCCAGGTCCTATGGCTACACCTTC
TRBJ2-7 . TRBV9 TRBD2 CASSAAQASGRYEQYF TGTGCCAGCAGCGCGGCTCAAGCTAGCGGGAGATACGAGCAGTACTTC
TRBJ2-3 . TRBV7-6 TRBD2 CASSLPVTSGRAGDTQYF TGTGCCAGCAGCTTACCTGTTACTAGCGGGAGGGCCGGAGATACGCAGTATTTT
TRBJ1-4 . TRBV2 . CASSGDRYLATNEKLFF TGTGCCAGCAGTGGGGACCGATACCTCGCAACTAATGAAAAACTGTTTTTT
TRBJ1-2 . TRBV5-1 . CASSLQANYGYTF TGCGCCAGCAGCTTACAGGCTAACTATGGCTACACCTTC
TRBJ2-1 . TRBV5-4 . CASSLERGNEQFF TGTGCCAGCAGCTTGGAGAGGGGCAATGAGCAGTTCTTC
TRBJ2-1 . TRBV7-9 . CASQGTFGNEQFF TGTGCCAGCCAGGGGACCTTCGGGAATGAGCAGTTCTTC
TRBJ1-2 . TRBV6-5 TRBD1 CASSYSAGGAGGYTF TGTGCCAGCAGTTACTCAGCAGGGGGCGCAGGTGGCTACACCTTC
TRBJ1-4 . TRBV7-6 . CASSARTGLNEKLFF TGTGCCAGCAGCGCCCGGACCGGACTCAATGAAAAACTGTTTTTT
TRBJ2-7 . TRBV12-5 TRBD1 CASGLSGTGTEEQYF TGTGCTAGTGGTTTGTCGGGGACAGGGACCGAAGAGCAGTACTTC
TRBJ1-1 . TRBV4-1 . CASSQVTGLNTEAFF TGCGCCAGCAGCCAGGTAACAGGGCTGAACACTGAAGCTTTCTTT
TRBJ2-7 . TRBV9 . CASSVVENLDEQYF TGTGCCAGCAGCGTAGTGGAGAATCTCGACGAGCAGTACTTC
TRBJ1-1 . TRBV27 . CASSLREGTEAFF TGTGCCAGCAGTTTAAGGGAGGGCACTGAAGCTTTCTTT
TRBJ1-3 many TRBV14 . CASSQQTSGNTIYF TGTGCCAGCAGCCAACAGACATCTGGAAACACCATATATTTT
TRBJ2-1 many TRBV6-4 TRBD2 CASSDIAGADNEQFF TGTGCCAGCAGTGACATAGCGGGGGCCGACAATGAGCAGTTCTTC
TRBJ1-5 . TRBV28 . CASRPGDSRNQPQHF TGTGCCAGCAGGCCGGGCGACAGCCGAAATCAGCCCCAGCATTTT
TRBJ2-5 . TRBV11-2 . CASSRYGSEATQYF TGTGCCAGCAGCCGTTATGGGTCTGAAGCGACCCAGTACTTC
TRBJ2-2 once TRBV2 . CASSLYLPGPINTGELFF TGTGCCAGCAGTCTTTACTTACCGGGACCAATAAACACCGGGGAGCTGTTTTTT
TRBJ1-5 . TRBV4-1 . CASSQASVEPQHF TGCGCCAGCAGCCAAGCTTCAGTTGAGCCCCAGCATTTT
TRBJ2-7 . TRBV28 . CASSLGGTAYEQYF TGTGCCAGCAGTTTAGGCGGGACGGCCTACGAGCAGTACTTC
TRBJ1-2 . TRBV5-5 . CASSATQGLPGYTF TGTGCCAGCAGCGCCACGCAGGGCTTACCCGGCTACACCTTC
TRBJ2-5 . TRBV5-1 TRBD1 CASSLRYLDRGGETQYF TGCGCCAGCAGCTTGAGGTACCTCGACAGGGGTGGGGAGACCCAGTACTTC
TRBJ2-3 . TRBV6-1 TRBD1 CASSGDRADTQYF TGTGCCAGCAGTGGGGACAGGGCGGATACGCAGTATTTT
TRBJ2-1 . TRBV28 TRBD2 CASSLAGGLAGDNEQFF TGTGCCAGCAGCTTGGCGGGGGGACTAGCAGGGGACAATGAGCAGTTCTTC
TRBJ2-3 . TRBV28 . CASSPSRTGFTDTQYF TGTGCCAGCAGCCCATCCCGAACCGGGTTCACAGATACGCAGTATTTT
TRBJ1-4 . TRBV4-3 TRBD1 CASSQADRGSEKLFF TGCGCCAGCAGCCAAGCGGACAGGGGGAGTGAAAAACTGTTTTTT